This is a list of T cell receptor beta chains from one sample in a study of PD-1 blockade in classical Hodgkin lymphoma. The data were produced by immunoSEQ multiplex PCR, yet TCRdb's version contains in-frame clones alone and is incomplete. This sample carries over 60,000 clones, 71% of them seen once, and the ten largest clones take less than 9.5%. The sequenced sample was peripheral blood mononuclear cells (PBMCs), obtained before the second cycle of nivolumab. The receptors derive from a human donor with classical Hodgkin lymphoma. The CDR3 runs from the conserved cysteine through the conserved F or W. A D gene is named only where the DNA matches it firmly. Not all rows give a size; the values are once, few, many and, for expanded clones, a class.

d_call clone_size j_call v_call cdr3_aa cdr3_nt
TRBD2 NA TRBJ2-7 TRBV29-1 CSVARTSGRAGAYEQYF TGCAGCGTCGCCAGGACTAGCGGGAGGGCCGGGGCCTACGAGCAGTACTTC
NA NA TRBJ1-1 TRBV10-3 CAISEQGLNTEAFF TGTGCCATCAGTGAGCAGGGGCTGAACACTGAAGCTTTCTTT
TRBD1 NA TRBJ2-1 TRBV5-4 CASSLDRGNEQFF TGTGCCAGCAGCTTAGACAGGGGTAATGAGCAGTTCTTC
TRBD2 once TRBJ2-7 TRBV30 CAWRRSSGLSYEQYF TGTGCCTGGAGGCGATCTAGCGGACTCTCCTACGAGCAGTACTTC
TRBD2 NA TRBJ2-1 TRBV5-4 CASSSPGLADNEQFF TGTGCCAGCAGCTCGCCGGGACTAGCAGACAATGAGCAGTTCTTC
NA few TRBJ2-2 TRBV5-6 CASSLVGGELFF TGTGCCAGCAGCTTGGTTGGCGGGGAGCTGTTTTTT
TRBD1 few TRBJ1-2 TRBV27 CASSLSLLGQGDGYTF TGTGCCAGCAGTTTATCCTTGCTAGGACAGGGGGATGGCTACACCTTC
NA NA TRBJ1-1 TRBV5-1 CASSPQGLNTEAFF TGCGCCAGCAGCCCACAGGGTTTAAACACTGAAGCTTTCTTT
NA NA TRBJ2-3 TRBV6-1 CASSARGATDTQYF TGTGCCAGCAGCGCCCGGGGGGCCACAGATACGCAGTATTTT
NA few TRBJ1-2 TRBV2 CASRDLRDYGYTF TGTGCCAGCAGGGACCTCCGGGACTATGGCTACACCTTC
TRBD1 few TRBJ1-5 TRBV7-6 CASSLGGDRRNQPQHF TGTGCCAGCAGCTTAGGGGGGGACAGACGGAATCAGCCCCAGCATTTT
NA few TRBJ2-5 TRBV21-1 CASSKVSIVSDKTQYF TGTGCCAGCAGCAAAGTATCAATTGTCAGTGACAAGACCCAGTACTTC
TRBD1 NA TRBJ1-1 TRBV18 CASSPGQGAVTEAFF TGTGCCAGCTCGCCAGGACAGGGGGCGGTCACTGAAGCTTTCTTT
NA NA TRBJ1-1 TRBV5-1 CASSSDPNTEAFF TGCGCCAGCAGCTCCGACCCGAACACTGAAGCTTTCTTT
NA NA TRBJ2-7 TRBV9 CASSYTGQEVEQYF TGTGCCAGCAGCTATACGGGCCAGGAGGTCGAGCAGTACTTC
NA NA TRBJ1-5 TRBV18 CASSEGGSQPQHF TGTGCCAGCTCAGAGGGGGGGAGCCAGCCCCAGCATTTT
TRBD1 NA TRBJ1-4 TRBV10-1 CASSESNRGRLINEKLFF TGCGCCAGCAGTGAGTCGAACAGGGGGCGGTTGATTAATGAAAAACTGTTTTTT
TRBD2 once TRBJ2-1 TRBV4-2 CASSKPSGRAQNEQFF TGTGCCAGCAGCAAGCCCAGCGGGAGGGCCCAAAATGAGCAGTTCTTC
NA NA TRBJ1-2 TRBV2 CASSAGRDRFNYGYTF TGTGCCAGCAGTGCGGGAAGGGACCGATTTAACTATGGCTACACCTTC
NA NA TRBJ2-7 TRBV2 CASSEETGTFYEQYF TGTGCCAGCAGTGAAGAAACGGGAACCTTCTACGAGCAGTACTTC
TRBD1 NA TRBJ1-3 TRBV23-1 CASSQGKQGQGNTIYF TGCGCCAGCAGTCAAGGAAAACAGGGGCAGGGAAACACCATATATTTT
TRBD1 NA TRBJ2-1 TRBV9 CASSVGQGRDEQFF TGTGCCAGCAGCGTAGGACAGGGAAGAGATGAGCAGTTCTTC
TRBD1 NA TRBJ1-5 TRBV19 CASSIGQGDQPQHF TGTGCCAGTAGTATAGGACAGGGCGATCAGCCCCAGCATTTT